This entry is about one T cell receptor (beta chain). What it binds is not known. The sample is drawn from a study of graft-versus-host responses after intestinal transplantation. Lamina propria and intraepithelial lymphocytes were released by processing graft tissue. Clones were read by immunoSEQ multiplex PCR, and TCRdb kept only the in-frame ones, dropping some. The data show tens of thousands of clones, around four fifths seen once. Study-wide findings and caveats: Detection of GvH clones occurred in recipient marrow, and some had their first appearance in ileum or blood.

The TCR sequence derives from a human patient who received an intestinal transplant, so some T cells may come from the graft donor. Sequencing used ileum tissue, obtained 98 days after intestinal transplantation.

As DNA, the CDR3 is TGTGCCAGCAGTGAGATAGTGAATCCCAATGAGCAGTTCTTC. It yields the protein CASSEIVNPNEQFF. The chain has TRBV27 and TRBJ2-1, with D hard to call. Trimming took off 5 bases at V and 6 bases at J, with 14 bases between the two ends. The length of the CDR3 is 14 residues. Germline CDR1 and CDR2: MNHEY and SMNVEV (reference sequence).